Listed here are 3 T cell receptor beta chains from one sample, sequenced in a study of Ad26.COV2.S vaccination and SARS-CoV-2 variants. Clones were sequenced by immunoSEQ multiplex PCR, and TCRdb holds only the in-frame ones, with some missing. The data hold about 500,000 clones, with about 89% observed a single time. Treatment described: approximately 18 received Ad26.COV2.S at low or high dose, single or two shots; a few received placebo; per-sample allocation not given. Sampling occurred on day 63 after the first vaccine or placebo injection. Material: peripheral blood, obtained in a trial of Ad26.COV2.S vaccine versus placebo. Receptor source: a person between 18 and 60 years old who received the Ad26.COV2.S COVID-19 vaccine or a placebo.

V gene TRBV5-4 combines with J gene TRBJ2-3; no clear D gene. The germline CDR1 and CDR2 sequences are SGHNT and YYREEE (reference sequence). With 0 bases removed from V and 0 bases from J, the gap between germline ends came to 11 bases. The CDR3 extends over 16 amino acids. The CDR3 DNA is TGTGCCAGCAGCTTGGCAAATGGACCTAGCACAGATACGCAGTATTTT. Translated, it gives CASSLANGPSTDTQYF.

The chain couples TRBV27 to TRBJ2-7; 10 bases are a match to TRBD2. With V trimmed by 6 bases and J by 1 base, 6 bases remained unmatched. CDR1 is MNHEY and CDR2 is SMNVEV in the germline V gene (reference sequence). This CDR3 is 15 amino acids long. CDR3 DNA sequence: TGTGCCAGCAGCCGCCTAGCGGGAGTTTCCTACGAGCAGTACTTC. Residues: CASSRLAGVSYEQYF.

Comment on this clone: An end of the junction does not agree with germline; a read error may underlie this. The chain links TRBV7-7 to TRBJ2-5; D remains unclear. Germline CDR1 reads SSHAT; CDR2 reads FNYEAQ (reference sequence). The CDR3 totals 15 residues. The CDR3 DNA is TGTGCTAGCAGCTTATCAAGGGTTTCCCAAGAGACCCAGTACTTC. Its translation is CASSLSRVSQETQYF.